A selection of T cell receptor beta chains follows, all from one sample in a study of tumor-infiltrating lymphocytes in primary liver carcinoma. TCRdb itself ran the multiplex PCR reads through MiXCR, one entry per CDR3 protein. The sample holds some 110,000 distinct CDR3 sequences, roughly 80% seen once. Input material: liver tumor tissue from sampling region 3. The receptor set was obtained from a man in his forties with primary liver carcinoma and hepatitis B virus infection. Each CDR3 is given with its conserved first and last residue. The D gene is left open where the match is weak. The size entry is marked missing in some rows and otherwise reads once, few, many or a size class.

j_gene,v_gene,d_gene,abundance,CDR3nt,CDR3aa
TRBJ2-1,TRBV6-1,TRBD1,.,TGTGCCAACAGTGGAGGGACAGGCGATGAGCAGTTCTTC,CANSGGTGDEQFF
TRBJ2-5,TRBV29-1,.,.,TGCAGCGTGGGGCCGATAGTGTCCCAGTGCTTC,CSVGPIVSQCF
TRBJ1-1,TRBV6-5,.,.,TGTGCCAGCAGCCTAAACGACGGGCCTAGGGTAAGCACTGAAACTTTCTTT,CASSLNDGPRVSTETFF
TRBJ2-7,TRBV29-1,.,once,TGCAGCGCCATGATAACTGGGATCGGCACTCCCTACGAGCAGTACTTC,CSAMITGIGTPYEQYF
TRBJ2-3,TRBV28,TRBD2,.,TGTACCAGCATCGGGGGGGCTCTGAGCGGTTCAGATACGCAGTATTTT,CTSIGGALSGSDTQYF
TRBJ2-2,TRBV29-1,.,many,TGCAGCGTTGGATCCGGAACCGGGGAGCTGTTTTTT,CSVGSGTGELFF
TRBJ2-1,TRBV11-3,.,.,TGTGCCATCAGCTCGATAGGGGTTTTGCATGAACAGTTCTTC,CAISSIGVLHEQFF
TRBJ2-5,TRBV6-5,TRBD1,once,TGTGCCAGCAGGCCTCAGCTCGCAGGGGGCGGGGAGATCCAGTACTTC,CASRPQLAGGGEIQYF
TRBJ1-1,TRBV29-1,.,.,TGCAGCGCCACTCAGGGCATGGCTGAAGCTTTCTTT,CSATQGMAEAFF
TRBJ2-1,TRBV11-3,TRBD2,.,TGTTCCAGCGGCCTTGATAGCGGGAGCGGGCACAATGAGCAGTTCTTC,CSSGLDSGSGHNEQFF
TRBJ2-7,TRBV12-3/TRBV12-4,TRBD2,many,TGTGCCAGCACTCCTAGCGGGAACTACGAGCAGTACTTC,CASTPSGNYEQYF
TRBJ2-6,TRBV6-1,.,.,TGTGCCAGCAGTGAAGCACAGGGTGGGACCAACGTCCTGACATTC,CASSEAQGGTNVLTF
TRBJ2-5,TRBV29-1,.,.,TGCAGCGTTATACTGTGCGTGGAGACCCAGTACTTC,CSVILCVETQYF
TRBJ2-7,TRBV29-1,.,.,TGCAGCGTTGAAGGAAGTGCACAGGGCCCTCTCATCGGGCAGTACTTC,CSVEGSAQGPLIGQYF
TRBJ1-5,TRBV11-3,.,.,TGTGCAAGCAGCTTAGATCTGGGGGTGGCACAGGCCCAGCATTTT,CASSLDLGVAQAQHF
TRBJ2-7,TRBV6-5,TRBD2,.,TGTGCCAGCAGTCAAGTCGGGGGGGTGCTCGAGCAGTACTTC,CASSQVGGVLEQYF
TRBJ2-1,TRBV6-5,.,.,TGTGCCAGCAGCGGGGGTGAGCAGTTCTTC,CASSGGEQFF
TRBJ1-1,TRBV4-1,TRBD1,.,TGCACCAGCAGCCTGATGACAGGGGCCTACACTGAAGCTTTCTTT,CTSSLMTGAYTEAFF
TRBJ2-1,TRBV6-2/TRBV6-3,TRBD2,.,TGTGCAAGCAGTCTACGACTACTAGCGGCCAATGAGCAGTTCTTC,CASSLRLLAANEQFF
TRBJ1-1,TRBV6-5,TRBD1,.,TGTGCCAGCATTTCGCGGGACAGGGTCACTGAAACTTTCTTT,CASISRDRVTETFF
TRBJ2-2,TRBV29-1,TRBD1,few,TGCAGCGCTGGGATTGGGACAGGGTACACCGGGGAGTTGTTTTTT,CSAGIGTGYTGELFF
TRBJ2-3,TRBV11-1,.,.,TGTATCAGCAGTCCCGGGCCAAGCACAGATGCGCAGTATTTT,CISSPGPSTDAQYF
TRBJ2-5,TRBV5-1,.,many,TGCGCCAGCAGCTTGGGGGCCGGGACCCAAGAGACCCAGTACTTC,CASSLGAGTQETQYF
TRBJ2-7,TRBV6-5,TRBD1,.,TGTGCCAGCAGTGCTCGAGGGGGCGGGTGCAAGCAGTACTTC,CASSARGGGCKQYF
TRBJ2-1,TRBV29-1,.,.,TGCAACGTTGACCGTACACAAGGGAATGAGCAGCTCTTC,CNVDRTQGNEQLF
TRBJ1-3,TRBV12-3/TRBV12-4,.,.,TGTGCTAGCAGTATACAGGGCTCTAGAAACACCATATATTTT,CASSIQGSRNTIYF
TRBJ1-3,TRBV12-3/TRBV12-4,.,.,TGTGCCAGCAGTCTTGACGAGCGCATCTCTGGAAACACCTTATATTTT,CASSLDERISGNTLYF
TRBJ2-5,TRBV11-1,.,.,TGTGCCAGTGGCTTAGAAGGGGGCGGGAAAGAGACCCATTACTTC,CASGLEGGGKETHYF
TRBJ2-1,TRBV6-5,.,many,TGTGCCAGCAGTTACGGAGGGGGCAACAATGAGCAGTTCTTC,CASSYGGGNNEQFF
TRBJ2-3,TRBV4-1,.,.,TGCGCCACCAGCCAAGATCCGACCTATTCAGGGGCAGATACGCAGTATTTT,CATSQDPTYSGADTQYF
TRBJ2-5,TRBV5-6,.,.,TGTGCCAGCAGCTTGGAGACCTGCCAAGAGACCCAGTACTTC,CASSLETCQETQYF
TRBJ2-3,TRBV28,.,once,TGTGCCAGCAGTTTAGGAGGTAGATATACGAAGTATTTT,CASSLGGRYTKYF
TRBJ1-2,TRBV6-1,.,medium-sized,TGTGCCAGCAGTGAAATTCGGGATAACTATGGCTACACCTTC,CASSEIRDNYGYTF
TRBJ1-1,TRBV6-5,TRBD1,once,TGTGCCAGCAGTTGGGGGACAGGGGGGATGGAAACTGAAGCTTCCTTT,CASSWGTGGMETEASF
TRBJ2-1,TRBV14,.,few,TGTGCCAGCAGTGCCGTAACGGGATGTGTAAACAACGAGCAGTTCTTC,CASSAVTGCVNNEQFF
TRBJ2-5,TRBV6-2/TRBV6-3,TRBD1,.,TGTGCCAGCAGTTATACGTACAGGGGGATGGAGACCCAGTACTTC,CASSYTYRGMETQYF
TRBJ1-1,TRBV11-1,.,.,TGTGCCAGCAGCCAGGACATATTGAACACTGAAGCTTTCTTT,CASSQDILNTEAFF
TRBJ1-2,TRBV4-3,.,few,TGCGCCAGCAGCCATAGTCCCGGGGGACCCTATGGCTACACCTTC,CASSHSPGGPYGYTF
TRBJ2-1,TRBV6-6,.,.,TGTGCCAGCTCGAGACAGGATGAGCAGTTCTTC,CASSRQDEQFF
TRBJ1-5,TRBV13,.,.,TGTGCCAGCAGCTTAGGCGGTAACATTCAGCCCCAGCATTTT,CASSLGGNIQPQHF
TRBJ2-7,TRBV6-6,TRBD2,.,TGTGCCAGCAATTATTCCGGACTAGCGGGCTTAAGTTCCTACGAGCAGTACTTC,CASNYSGLAGLSSYEQYF
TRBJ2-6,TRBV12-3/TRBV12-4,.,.,TGTGCCAGCACCAGCTCTGGGGCCAGCGTCCTGACTTTC,CASTSSGASVLTF
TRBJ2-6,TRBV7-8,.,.,TGTGCCAGTAGCTCCCCCGAAGGCTTTGGGGCCAACGTCCTGACTTTC,CASSSPEGFGANVLTF
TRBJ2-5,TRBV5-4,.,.,TGTACCAACCGAAAGGGGGGGAGGGGCGAAGAGACCCAGTACTTC,CTNRKGGRGEETQYF
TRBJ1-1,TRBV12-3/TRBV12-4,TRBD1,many,TGTGCCAGCAGTAGACCGGGACAGGGGAACACTGAAGCTTTCTTT,CASSRPGQGNTEAFF
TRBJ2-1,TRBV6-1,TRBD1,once,TGTGCCAACAGTGGGACTAAGGACAGGGGTAGGCTCTTC,CANSGTKDRGRLF
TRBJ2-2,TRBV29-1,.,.,TGCAACGTTAGGTCTAGAGCGGCGAACACCGGGGAGCTGTTTTTT,CNVRSRAANTGELFF
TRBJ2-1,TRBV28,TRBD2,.,TGTACCAGCAGTTTGCGGGAGAGTTCCTACAATGAGCAGTTCTTC,CTSSLRESSYNEQFF
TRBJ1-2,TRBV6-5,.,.,TGTGCCAGTAGTTCCAGGGTCGGGGTCGTCAGCTATGGCTACACCTTC,CASSSRVGVVSYGYTF
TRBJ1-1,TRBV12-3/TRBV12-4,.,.,TGTTCCAGCAGTTCGGCAGACCGGAACACTGAAACTTTCTTT,CSSSSADRNTETFF
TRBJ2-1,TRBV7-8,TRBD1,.,TGTGACAGCAACCCTGGACAGGGTCTATTCTTC,CDSNPGQGLFF